The 2 T cell receptor beta chains given below trace back to one sample, sequenced in a study of shared clonotypes between healthy human individuals. Clones were read by immunoSEQ multiplex PCR, and TCRdb kept only the in-frame ones, dropping some. The sample has some 2.3 million clones; approximately 95% are singletons. The source material was naive CD4+ T cells from PBMCs. Regarding subset: CD45RA+ positively selected. The origin of the receptors is a man between 18 and 35 years old in good health. Some clones in this sample may be carry-over from other donors' samples.

The J gene is TRBJ2-7, the V gene TRBV7-9; 7 bases fit TRBD1. CDR3 length equals 16 residues. V gave up 2 bases and J gave up 1 base; unmatched junction bases: 8. Germline V CDR1 and CDR2: SEHNR, FQNEAQ (reference sequence). In nucleotides, the CDR3 is TGTGCCAGCAGCTTATCGGTGGGCAGGGGGTCCTACGAGCAGTACTTC. Translated, it gives CASSLSVGRGSYEQYF.

This chain uses TRBV28 with TRBJ2-2, with 8 bases that match TRBD2. Germline values: CDR1 MDHEN, CDR2 SYDVKM. The J segment lost 3 bases and the V segment lost 3 bases, leaving 6 bases of the junction unmatched. CDR3 length equals 16 residues. The CDR3 here is CASSFSAGVDTGELFF. The CDR3 DNA reads TGTGCCAGCAGTTTCTCAGCGGGAGTGGACACCGGGGAGCTGTTTTTT.